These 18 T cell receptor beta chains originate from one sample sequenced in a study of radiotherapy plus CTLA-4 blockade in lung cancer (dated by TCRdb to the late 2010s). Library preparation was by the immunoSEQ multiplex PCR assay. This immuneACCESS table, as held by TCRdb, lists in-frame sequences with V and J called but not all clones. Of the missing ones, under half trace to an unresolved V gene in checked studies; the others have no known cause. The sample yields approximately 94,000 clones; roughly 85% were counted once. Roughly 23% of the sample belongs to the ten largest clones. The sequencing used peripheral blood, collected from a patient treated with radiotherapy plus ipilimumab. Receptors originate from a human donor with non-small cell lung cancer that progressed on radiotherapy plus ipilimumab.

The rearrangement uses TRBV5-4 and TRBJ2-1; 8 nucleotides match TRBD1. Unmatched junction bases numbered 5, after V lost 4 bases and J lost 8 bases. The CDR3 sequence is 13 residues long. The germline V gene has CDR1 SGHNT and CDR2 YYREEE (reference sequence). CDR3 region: CASSNSGGHEQFF. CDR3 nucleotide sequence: TGTGCCAGCAGCAACTCAGGGGGCCATGAGCAGTTCTTC.

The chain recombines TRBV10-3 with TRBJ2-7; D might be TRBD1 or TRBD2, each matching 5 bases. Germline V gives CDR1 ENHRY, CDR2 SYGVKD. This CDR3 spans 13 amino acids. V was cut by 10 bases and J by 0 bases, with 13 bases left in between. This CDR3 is CATWDANSYEQYV. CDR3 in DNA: TGTGCCACCTGGGACGCTAACTCCTACGAGCAGTACGTC.

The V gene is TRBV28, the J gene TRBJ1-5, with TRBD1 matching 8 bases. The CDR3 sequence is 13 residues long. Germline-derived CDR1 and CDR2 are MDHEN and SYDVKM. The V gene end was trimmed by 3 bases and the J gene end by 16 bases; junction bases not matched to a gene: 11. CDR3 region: CASSFYGTGGDHF. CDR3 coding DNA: TGTGCCAGCAGTTTTTATGGGACAGGAGGGGATCATTTT.

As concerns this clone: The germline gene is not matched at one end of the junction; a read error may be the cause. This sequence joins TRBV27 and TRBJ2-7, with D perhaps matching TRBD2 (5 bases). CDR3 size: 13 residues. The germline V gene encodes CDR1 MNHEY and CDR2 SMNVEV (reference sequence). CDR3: CASSSTMGGLFSF. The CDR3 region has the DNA TGTGCCAGCAGTTCGACCATGGGCGGACTGTTCTCCTTC.

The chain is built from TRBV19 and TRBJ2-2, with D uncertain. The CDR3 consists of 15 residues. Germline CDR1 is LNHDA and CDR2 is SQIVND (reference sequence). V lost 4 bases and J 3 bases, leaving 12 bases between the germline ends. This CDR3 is CASSTSAVHTGELFF. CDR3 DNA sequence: TGTGCCAGTAGTACATCGGCGGTTCACACCGGGGAGCTGTTTTTT.

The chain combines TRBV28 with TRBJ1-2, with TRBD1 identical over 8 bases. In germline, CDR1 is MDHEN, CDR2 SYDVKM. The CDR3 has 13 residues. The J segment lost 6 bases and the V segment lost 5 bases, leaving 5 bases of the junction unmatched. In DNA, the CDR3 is TGTGCCAGCAGTCGCCAGGACAGGGATGGCTACACCTTC. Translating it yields CASSRQDRDGYTF.

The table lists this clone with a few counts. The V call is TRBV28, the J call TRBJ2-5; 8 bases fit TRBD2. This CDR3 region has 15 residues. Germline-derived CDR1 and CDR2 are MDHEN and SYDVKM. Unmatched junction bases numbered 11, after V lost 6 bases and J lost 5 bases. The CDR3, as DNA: TGTGCCAGCAGCCCGGGACTAGGGGTCGATGAGACCCAGTACTTC. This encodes CASSPGLGVDETQYF.

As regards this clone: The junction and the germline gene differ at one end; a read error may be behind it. The CDR3 loop reads CAGSHEQGGNYGYTF. In DNA, the CDR3 is TGTGCCGGCAGCCATGAACAGGGGGGAAACTATGGCTACACCTTC. This sequence joins TRBV4-2 and TRBJ1-2; 8 nucleotides line up with TRBD1. The CDR3 is 15 residues long. Germline V gene data show CDR1 as LGHNA and CDR2 as YNFKEQ.

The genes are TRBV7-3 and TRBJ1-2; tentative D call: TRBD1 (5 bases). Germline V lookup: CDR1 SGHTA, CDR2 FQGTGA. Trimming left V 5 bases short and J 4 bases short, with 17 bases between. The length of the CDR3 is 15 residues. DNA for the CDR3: TGTGCCAGCAGCCCAGACCCGGGGCGCAGCTATGGCTACACCTTC. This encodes CASSPDPGRSYGYTF.

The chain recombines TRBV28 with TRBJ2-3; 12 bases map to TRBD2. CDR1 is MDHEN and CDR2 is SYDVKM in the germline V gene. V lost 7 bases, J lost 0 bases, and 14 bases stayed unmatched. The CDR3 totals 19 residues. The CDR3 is CASNRDMGLAGLSTDTQYF. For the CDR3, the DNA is TGTGCCAGCAACCGAGATATGGGACTAGCGGGCCTGAGCACAGATACGCAGTATTTT.

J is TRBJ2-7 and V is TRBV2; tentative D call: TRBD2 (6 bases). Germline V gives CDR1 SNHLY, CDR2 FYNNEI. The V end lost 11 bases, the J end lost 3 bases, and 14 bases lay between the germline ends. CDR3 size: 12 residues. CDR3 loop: CAAGLTIYEQYF. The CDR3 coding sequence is TGTGCCGCGGGACTCACCATCTACGAGCAGTACTTC.

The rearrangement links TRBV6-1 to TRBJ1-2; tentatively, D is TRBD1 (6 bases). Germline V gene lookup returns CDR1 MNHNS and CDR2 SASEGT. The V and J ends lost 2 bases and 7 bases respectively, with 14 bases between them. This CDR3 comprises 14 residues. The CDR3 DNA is TGTGCCAGCAGTGAATGGTCAGGGGCTGGTGGCTACACCTTC. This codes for CASSEWSGAGGYTF.

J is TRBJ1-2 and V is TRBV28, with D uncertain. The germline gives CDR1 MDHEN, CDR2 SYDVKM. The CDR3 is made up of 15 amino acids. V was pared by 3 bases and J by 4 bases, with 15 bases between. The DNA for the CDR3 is TGTGCCAGCAGTTTCCCGGACGGTTCTAGCTATGGCTACACCTTC. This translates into CASSFPDGSSYGYTF.

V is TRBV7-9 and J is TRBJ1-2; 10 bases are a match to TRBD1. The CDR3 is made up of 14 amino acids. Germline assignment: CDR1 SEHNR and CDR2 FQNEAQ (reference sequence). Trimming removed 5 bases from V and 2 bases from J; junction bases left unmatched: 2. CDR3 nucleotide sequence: TGTGCCAGCAGCCCGGGACAGGGGAACTATGGCTACACCTTC. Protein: CASSPGQGNYGYTF.

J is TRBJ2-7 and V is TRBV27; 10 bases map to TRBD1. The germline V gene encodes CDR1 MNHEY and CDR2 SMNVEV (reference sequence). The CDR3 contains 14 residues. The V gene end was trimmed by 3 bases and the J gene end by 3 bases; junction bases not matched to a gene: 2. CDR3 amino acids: CASSFGTGDYEQYF. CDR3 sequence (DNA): TGTGCCAGCAGTTTTGGGACAGGGGACTACGAGCAGTACTTC.

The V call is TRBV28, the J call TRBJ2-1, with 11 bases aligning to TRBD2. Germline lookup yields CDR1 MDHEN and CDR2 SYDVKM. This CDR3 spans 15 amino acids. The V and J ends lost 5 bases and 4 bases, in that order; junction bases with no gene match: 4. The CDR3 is CASSLGTSGYNEQFF. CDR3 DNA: TGTGCCAGCAGTCTCGGGACTAGCGGTTACAATGAGCAGTTCTTC.

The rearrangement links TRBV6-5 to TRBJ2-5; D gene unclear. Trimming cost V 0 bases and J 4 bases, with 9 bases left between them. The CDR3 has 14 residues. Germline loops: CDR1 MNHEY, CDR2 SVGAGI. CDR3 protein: CASSYSLATETQYF. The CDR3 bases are TGTGCCAGCAGTTACTCGTTGGCAACAGAGACCCAGTACTTC.

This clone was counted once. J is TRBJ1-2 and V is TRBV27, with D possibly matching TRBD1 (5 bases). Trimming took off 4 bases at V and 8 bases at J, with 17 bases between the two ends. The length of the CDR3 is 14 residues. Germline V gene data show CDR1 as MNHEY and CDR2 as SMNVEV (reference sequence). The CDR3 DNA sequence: TGTGCCAGCAGTTCCCGCCAGACAGATGGGGGCTACACCTTC. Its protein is CASSSRQTDGGYTF.